This TCR beta chain derives from a study of metastatic and nonmetastatic thyroid tumors. Study in general: Patients with malignant and benign thyroid disease provided blood and tumor or nodule tissue, whose repertoires were compared. Study outcomes and limitations: TCR beta diversity was reportedly significantly higher in malignant thyroid tumors than benign nodules, in blood and tumor.

The table lists this clone with many counts. The antigen is not known. Possible read error: a much larger clone is one base away. Not a single patient had been given any form of treatment at any point before undergoing thyroid surgery. The germline gives CDR1 LNHNV, CDR2 YYDKDF (reference sequence). The CDR3 contains 18 residues. Trimming at V came to 0 bases and at J to 3 bases, leaving 7 bases not matched to a gene. How the authors handled the data: Across clinicopathological groups, CDR3 differences served as the basis for building a distant-metastasis classifier for papillary thyroid cancer. Using MiXCR, TCRdb reanalyzed the PCR reads. It is TCRdb's table, rather than the study itself, that gives the V and J calls and clone size. The sample includes 30,000 or so clones, about 19% of them seen just once.

This TCR was sampled from a female donor with papillary thyroid cancer or a benign thyroid nodule (not recorded which). Some clones in this sample may be carry-over from other donors' samples. The V gene is TRBV15, the J gene TRBJ1-3, with 11 nucleotides matching TRBD1. Sample: blood. The CDR3 DNA reads as TGTGCCACCAGCAGAGATCTCCCCGGGACAGGGGGTGGAAACACCATATATTTT. The encoded protein is CATSRDLPGTGGGNTIYF. Filled out from reference TRBV15 and TRBJ1-3, the complete variable domain reads DAMVIQNPRYQVTQFGKPVTLSCSQTLNHNVMYWYQQKSSQAPKLLFHYYDKDFNNEADTPDNFQSRRPNTSFCFLDIRSPGLGDTAMYLCATSRDLPGTGGGNTIYFGEGSWLTVV.